This T cell receptor beta chain was captured by sequencing in a study of vaccination effects on CD4 cells after COVID-19 (dated by TCRdb to the early 2020s). About the study as a whole: Across the study, the median time from the second dose to post-vaccine sampling was 72 days (range 14 to 241). The full study included around ten COVID-19 convalescent patients and a handful of SARS-CoV-2-naive healthy vaccine recipients. In both COVID-19 convalescent patients and infection-naive vaccine recipients, the study compared SARS-CoV-2 spike-specific CD4+ TCR repertoires from before mRNA vaccination with those from after it. Cultures from other donors in the study were sequenced using the Oncomine TCR Beta short-read assay on an Illumina iSeq 100.

As to this clone: Its antigen remains unidentified. Qualities for individual bases were not recorded, and no much larger clone is one base off.

To identify antigen-specific CD4+ T cell clonotypes by their expansion, the ViraFEST assay first stimulated PBMC with viral peptide pools and then applied TCR sequencing. After approximately 11 days of culture, CD4+ T cells were isolated with the EasySep CD4+ T cell isolation kit. Participants received two doses of either the BNT162b2 or the mRNA-1273 mRNA SARS-CoV-2 vaccine. None of the healthy vaccine recipients had a prior SARS-CoV-2 infection, which was confirmed by nucleocapsid antibody tests that came back negative both before and after vaccination. A few million PBMC per well were cultured with about 10 ug/ml peptides in IMDM containing 5% human AB serum, about 9.7 IU/ml IL-2 and gentamicin. Half of the culture medium was replaced with fresh IL-2-containing medium on days 3 and 7. Each peptide stimulation condition was cultured in triplicate wells unless otherwise noted. PBMC were separated from whole blood using Ficoll-Paque Plus gradient centrifugation and were then either cryopreserved at -140C or used fresh. Overlapping peptide pools spanned the spike proteins of SARS-CoV-2 and the common cold coronaviruses HCoV-NL63, HCoV-OC43 and HCoV-229E. The QIAamp micro DNA kit was used to extract genomic DNA from the cultured CD4+ T cells.

The library was produced with the immunoSEQ multiplex PCR assay. DNA from the cultured, isolated CD4+ T cells was subjected to TCR beta CDR3 sequencing. The source study handled its data this way. Non-productive TCR sequences were discarded, and reads were trimmed to the CDR3 region, with only CDR3s of 7 or more amino acids retained. Antigen-specific clonotypes were identified with the MANAFEST web app by comparing expansion in peptide wells against reference cultures. Positive clones required FDR<0.05 expansion versus reference and all other wells, odds ratio above 5, and frequency above 0.1% in two replicate wells. Cross-reactive clonotypes were defined as significantly expanded in SARS-CoV-2 spike wells and in at least one common cold coronavirus spike condition. Using the stringdist R package, CDR3 similarity was measured by Levenshtein distance, and unrooted trees were constructed with ape in R 3.6.1. Not all clones reach the TCRdb copy of this immuneACCESS table, which keeps in-frame sequences only. Checked studies attribute under half of the gap to unresolved V genes and leave the rest unexplained. D and trimming were read from the DNA, whereas the V and J calls and clone size are those reported in that table. Here the sample has about 28,000 clones; 73% occur a single time. Clones ranked in the top ten supply 10% of the sample.

What the authors observed across the whole study: Only a small number of convalescent patients were included, and no early post-infection timepoints were available, which limited the study. Clones induced by infection and clones induced by vaccination both contracted markedly at late timepoints after vaccination, which fits with T cell responses waning over time. Among healthy vaccine recipients, nearly all vaccine-induced clones were SARS-CoV-2 mono-reactive, and only 1 of 255 was cross-reactive with common cold coronaviruses.

The germline V gene encodes CDR1 SGHNT and CDR2 YYREEE (reference sequence). Trimming removed 2 bases from V and 2 bases from J, leaving 10 bases between the germline ends. The CDR3 goes from the cysteine to the phenylalanine over 15 residues. The entry retains the CDR3 DNA only, 45 bases that are in frame from base 1. The sequence was obtained from a human donor who received a COVID-19 vaccine. The receptor chain draws on TRBV5-4 and TRBJ2-2, with no D gene named confidently. This sample comprised CD4+ T cells from PBMCs cultured with HCoV-NL63 spike peptides, obtained after COVID-19 vaccination. The cell subset or site label for this specimen denotes: HCoV-NL63 spike overlapping peptide pool stimulation. The sequenced DNA is TGTGCCAGCAGCTTAGGTTTGCACAACACCGGGGAGCTGTTTTTT. This encodes CASSLGLHNTGELFF.